These 24 T cell receptor beta chains came from one sample sequenced in a study of tumor-infiltrating lymphocytes in primary liver carcinoma. Priming with a constant-region primer yielded TCR beta cDNA from 400 to 500 ng total RNA. Three nested multiplex PCR rounds, a slightly modified ARM-PCR method, built the TCR beta libraries. Running around 9 cycles apiece, the first two PCR rounds relied on TRBV1-TRBV30 forward primers together with a C-beta reverse primer. TCRdb itself ran the multiplex PCR reads through MiXCR, one entry per CDR3 protein. The top ten clones hold approximately 67% of a sample with about 180,000 distinct CDR3 sequences, 50% to 75% of them seen once. Germline DNA was also extracted, while the blood RNA originated from unsorted whole blood. The source material was peripheral blood. The receptors here all came from a man aged 40-49 years with primary liver carcinoma and hepatitis B virus infection.

This clonotype was seen only a few times. This rearrangement joins TRBV29-1 to TRBJ2-7, with 13 bases fitting TRBD2. Germline assignment: CDR1 SQVTM and CDR2 ANQGSEA. The CDR3 has 15 amino acids. V dropped 7 bases and J dropped 6; count of bases not matched to a gene: 12. CDR3: CSASGTSGTPAEQYF. The CDR3 DNA sequence: TGCAGCGCGTCCGGGACTAGCGGGACCCCCGCCGAGCAGTACTTC.

The chain couples TRBV11-3 to TRBJ2-1; 10 bases align to TRBD1. The CDR3 spans 15 residues. Germline V CDR1 and CDR2: SGHNT, YENEEA. CDR3 nucleotide sequence: TGTACTAGCAGCTCGGCGGACAGGGGGGGCAATGAGCAGTTCTTC. Its protein product is CTSSSADRGGNEQFF.

The rearrangement joins TRBV12-3 or TRBV12-4 to TRBJ2-7, with D possibly matching TRBD1 (6 bases). There are 14 residues in the CDR3. Trimming removed 3 bases at V and 2 bases at J, with 11 bases between. CDR3 in amino acids: CASSFQGSTYEQYF. CDR3 DNA sequence: TGTGCCAGCAGTTTTCAGGGGTCTACCTACGAGCAGTACTTC.

As concerns this clonotype: Since no conserved phenylalanine or tryptophan closes the CDR3, a read error is the likely cause. The CDR3 region has the DNA TGTGCCAGCAGTCTGTCCGACAATGAGCAGTTCCTC. Translated: CASSLSDNEQFL. The rearrangement links TRBV12-3 or TRBV12-4 to TRBJ2-1; D is uncertain. V lost 5 bases and J 5 bases, leaving 7 bases between the germline ends. The CDR3 sequence is 12 residues long.

The CDR3 coding sequence is TGCGCCAGCAGTGAGGACAGGGTCAAAGAGACCCAGTACTTC. It is translated as CASSEDRVKETQYF. J is TRBJ2-5 and V is TRBV10-2; 7 nucleotides agree with TRBD1. The CDR3 runs to 14 residues. Per germline, CDR1 WSHSY and CDR2 SAAADI. V shed 2 bases and J 3 bases; nucleotides not matched to a gene: 3.

V usage is TRBV5-4 and J usage is TRBJ2-7, with D perhaps assigned TRBD1 or TRBD2 (6 bases each). Trimming left V 5 bases short and J 3 bases short, with 21 bases between. Per germline, CDR1 SGHNT and CDR2 YYREEE (reference sequence). The CDR3 contains 16 residues. CDR3 loop: CASSSGGRTDLYEQYF. Here the CDR3 DNA reads TGTGCCAGCAGTTCTGGGGGGAGGACAGATCTCTACGAGCAGTACTTC.

The genes are TRBV6-5 and TRBJ2-5, with unresolved D. This CDR3 comprises 14 residues. CDR1 MNHEY and CDR2 SVGAGI come from the germline V gene. Trimming left V 6 bases short and J 2 bases short, with 13 bases between. The CDR3: CASSHEVLQETQYF. CDR3 in DNA: TGTGCCAGCAGCCACGAGGTCCTTCAAGAGACCCAGTACTTC.

This clonotype was counted many times. The rearrangement links TRBV4-1 to TRBJ2-7, with 10 positions matching TRBD2. The CDR3 runs to 15 residues. Germline-derived CDR1 and CDR2 are MGHRA and YSYEKL. Trimming removed 0 bases from V and 6 bases from J; junction bases left unmatched: 5. CDR3 bases: TGCGCCAGCAGCCAAGACCGGGTAGCGGGAGGCGAGCAGTACTTC. Its translation is CASSQDRVAGGEQYF.

CDR3: CASSTTSGRAGDEQFF. CDR3 nucleotides: TGCGCCAGCAGCACGACTAGCGGGAGGGCCGGGGATGAGCAGTTCTTC. The chain carries TRBV5-1 and TRBJ2-1; 14 bases fit TRBD2. The V and J ends lost 4 bases and 8 bases, in that order; junction bases with no gene match: 8. The germline V gene has CDR1 SGHRS and CDR2 YFSETQ. The CDR3 contains 16 residues.

This clonotype has a handful of counts. The chain carries TRBV4-1 and TRBJ1-1; D call uncertain. The CDR3 is made up of 13 amino acids. Trimming stripped 5 bases from V and 5 bases from J, with 12 bases between. Germline values: CDR1 MGHRA, CDR2 YSYEKL. The CDR3 DNA is TGCGCCAGCAGCGACCTCTCGGGGACTGAAGCTTTCTTT. Protein product: CASSDLSGTEAFF.

This clonotype has just one count. The chain uses TRBV7-9 and TRBJ1-2; the D is unclear. This CDR3 is built from 14 residues. The V gene lost 9 bases and the J gene lost 1 base, with 15 bases spanning the gap. Germline CDR1 and CDR2: SEHNR and FQNEAQ (reference sequence). The CDR3 region is CASSVHGVNYGYTF. The CDR3 region has the DNA TGTGCCAGTAGCGTTCATGGGGTTAACTATGGCTACACCTTC.

In the case of this clonotype: A much larger clonotype is one base distant, so this may be a read error. V usage is TRBV11-2 and J usage is TRBJ2-1, with TRBD2 matching over 7 bases. The CDR3 runs to 15 residues. Germline V lookup: CDR1 SGHAT, CDR2 FQNNGV. The CDR3 DNA reads as TGTGCCAGCAGCTTTGAACTAGCGCGCTACGATGAGCAGTTCTTC. Amino acids: CASSFELARYDEQFF.

Worth noting for this clonotype: This clone may be a read error of a much larger clone one base away. This rearrangement joins TRBV29-1 to TRBJ2-5; 8 nucleotides align to TRBD1. The CDR3 extends over 11 amino acids. Germline V CDR1 and CDR2: SQVTM, ANQGSEA. CDR3 nucleotide sequence: TGCGGCGGACAGGGCCGCGAGACCCAGTACTTC. Encoded protein: CGGQGRETQYF.

This clonotype was seen repeatedly, ten times or more. The rearrangement uses TRBV11-2 and TRBJ1-2; D call uncertain. V was trimmed by 2 bases and J by 4 bases, leaving 11 bases between them. This CDR3 region has 14 residues. In germline, CDR1 is SGHAT, CDR2 FQNNGV. The CDR3 DNA reads TGTGCCAGCAGCTTATCCCCGGCAGGCTATGGCTACACCTTC. Translated: CASSLSPAGYGYTF.

This clonotype appeared many times. This chain connects TRBV11-1 to TRBJ2-3, with D unresolved. V lost 3 bases, J lost 3 bases, and 7 bases lay in between. The CDR3 extends over 13 amino acids. Germline V gives CDR1 SGHAT, CDR2 FQDESV (reference sequence). CDR3 sequence: CASSFLVTDTQYF. In DNA, the CDR3 is TGTGCCAGCAGCTTCCTAGTTACAGATACGCAGTATTTT. The full variable domain, rest sourced from reference TRBV11-1 and TRBJ2-3, is EAEVAQSPRYKITEKSQAVAFWCDPISGHATLYWYRQILGQGPELLVQFQDESVVDDSQLPKDRFSAERLKGVDSTLKIQPAELGDSAMYLCASSFLVTDTQYFGPGTRLTVL.

Of note for this clonotype: This is likely a read error, given that the CDR3 carries no conserved phenylalanine or tryptophan at its end. This chain's CDR3 is CATSVLSSSYNEQFS. In nucleotides, the CDR3 is TGTGCCACATCGGTTCTATCGAGCTCCTACAATGAGCAGTTCTCC. V is TRBV6-5 and J is TRBJ2-1; D unclear. CDR1 and CDR2 from the germline V gene are MNHEY and SVGAGI. The CDR3 runs to 15 residues. Between the trimmed V and J ends, which lost 10 bases and 0 bases, there was a span of 16 bases.

This sequence joins TRBV11-2 and TRBJ2-7, with 7 bases identical to TRBD1. The V gene's germline CDR1 is SGHAT and CDR2 FQNNGV. With V trimmed by 9 bases and J by 0 bases, 11 bases remained unmatched. The CDR3 is 15 residues long. CDR3 residues: CASSRTGAPSYEQYF. Here the CDR3 DNA reads TGTGCCAGTAGTCGCACAGGGGCCCCCTCCTACGAGCAGTACTTC.

Points on this clonotype: Given a much more abundant clone one base away, this may be a read error. The gene calls are TRBV11-1 and TRBJ2-1, with TRBD1 matching over 7 bases. The germline CDR1 and CDR2 sequences are SGHAT and FQDESV (reference sequence). The CDR3 is 13 amino acids. J gave up 9 bases and V 3 bases, and 5 bases lay outside the gene matches. The chain's CDR3 is CASSFDRESEQFF. CDR3 bases: TGTGCCAGCAGCTTCGACAGGGAGAGTGAGCAGTTCTTC.

The table lists this clonotype with a few counts. A much larger clone differs from this one at a single base, so this may be a read error. Here the CDR3 reads CASSPQGALNTEAFF. The CDR3 coding sequence is TGTGCCAGCAGCCCCCAAGGGGCGCTGAACACTGAAGCTTTCTTT. The J gene is TRBJ1-1, the V gene TRBV11-3; a weak D match, TRBD1 (5 bases). Trimming took 5 bases from V and 0 from J, leaving 13 bases between them. The CDR3 extends over 15 amino acids. Germline V gives CDR1 SGHNT, CDR2 YENEEA.

The sample holds a few counts of this clonotype. V and J are TRBV12-3 or TRBV12-4 and TRBJ2-1; 9 bases agree with TRBD2. CDR3 size: 16 residues. After removal of 6 bases from V and 5 bases from J, the junction contained 11 bases not matched to a gene. The CDR3 is CASSPGASGMNNEQFF. The DNA of the CDR3 is TGTGCCAGCAGCCCTGGGGCTAGCGGGATGAACAATGAGCAGTTCTTC.

The chain combines TRBV6-2 or TRBV6-3 with TRBJ2-7; no clear D gene. The V and J ends lost 10 bases and 2 bases respectively, with 15 bases between them. Germline V gene lookup returns CDR1 MNHEY and CDR2 SVGEGT. The CDR3 loop spans 13 amino acids. The CDR3 nucleotides are TGTGCCACCTTAGACGTTGAAACCTACGAGCAGTACTTC. It encodes CATLDVETYEQYF.

About this clonotype: No conserved phenylalanine or tryptophan is present at the end of the CDR3, so a read error is the likely explanation. The rearrangement joins TRBV29-1 to TRBJ1-2; TRBD1 agrees at 10 bases. The V gene's germline CDR1 is SQVTM and CDR2 ANQGSEA. This CDR3 is built from 13 residues. With 4 bases clipped from V and 7 bases from J, the junction kept 6 bases outside the gene matches. The CDR3 DNA sequence: TGCAGCGTTGGTGACAGGGGGCGCGGTGGCTACACCTTA. As protein: CSVGDRGRGGYTL.

This chain joins TRBV6-5 and TRBJ2-7; D possibly matches TRBD1 or TRBD2 (5 bases each). Between the trimmed V and J ends, which lost 7 bases and 1 base, there was a span of 20 bases. This CDR3 is 16 amino acids long. Germline V CDR1 and CDR2: MNHEY, SVGAGI. This CDR3 reads CASKRRAGSNSYEQYF. The CDR3 coding sequence is TGTGCCAGCAAGCGGCGCGCAGGGTCGAATTCCTACGAGCAGTACTTC.

This clonotype was found many times. The chain employs TRBV11-2 and TRBJ2-1; 7 bases agree with TRBD1. Germline values: CDR1 SGHAT, CDR2 FQNNGV. With V trimmed by 5 bases and J by 4 bases, 8 bases remained unmatched. The CDR3 consists of 15 residues. CDR3 sequence: CASSRTGVKYNEQFF. Written as DNA, the CDR3 is TGTGCCAGCAGCCGTACAGGGGTTAAGTACAATGAGCAGTTCTTC.